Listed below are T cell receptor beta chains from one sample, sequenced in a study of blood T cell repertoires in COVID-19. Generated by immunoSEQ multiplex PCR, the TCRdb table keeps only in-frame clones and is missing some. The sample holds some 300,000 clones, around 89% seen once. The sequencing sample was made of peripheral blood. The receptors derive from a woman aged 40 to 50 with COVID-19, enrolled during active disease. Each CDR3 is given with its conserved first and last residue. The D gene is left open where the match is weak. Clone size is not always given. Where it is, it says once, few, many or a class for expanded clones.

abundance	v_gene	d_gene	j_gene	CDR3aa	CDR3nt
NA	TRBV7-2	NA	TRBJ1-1	CASSFPVVKTEAFF	TGTGCCAGCAGCTTCCCGGTAGTAAAAACTGAAGCTTTCTTT
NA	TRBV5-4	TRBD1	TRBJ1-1	CASSLGGQLNTEAFF	TGTGCCAGCAGCCTGGGGGGACAGTTGAACACTGAAGCTTTCTTT
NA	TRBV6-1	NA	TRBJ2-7	CASSEGSGANYEQYF	TGTGCCAGCAGTGAAGGGAGTGGGGCCAACTACGAGCAGTACTTC
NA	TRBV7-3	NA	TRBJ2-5	CASRPITGEEQETQYF	TGTGCCTCCCGACCTATTACAGGGGAGGAACAAGAGACCCAGTACTTC
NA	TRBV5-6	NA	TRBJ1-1	CASSNIDRGTEAFF	TGTGCCAGCAGCAACATCGATAGGGGAACTGAAGCTTTCTTT
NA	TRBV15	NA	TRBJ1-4	CATSRAEEKLFF	TGTGCCACCAGCAGGGCGGAGGAAAAACTGTTTTTT
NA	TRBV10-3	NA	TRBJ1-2	CAIRQDRDVYGYTF	TGTGCCATCAGGCAGGACCGGGATGTCTATGGCTACACCTTC
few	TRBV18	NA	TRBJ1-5	CASSPLRGSNQPQHF	TGTGCCAGCTCACCACTCAGGGGTAGCAATCAGCCCCAGCATTTT
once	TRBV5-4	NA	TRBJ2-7	CASSLLGGSYEQYF	TGTGCCAGCAGCCTTTTGGGGGGTAGCTACGAGCAGTACTTC
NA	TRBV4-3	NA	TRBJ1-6	CASSQGPTRLSSPLHF	TGCGCCAGCAGCCAAGGTCCCACCAGGCTATCATCACCCCTCCACTTT
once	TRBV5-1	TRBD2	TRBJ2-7	CASSLAGGSIYEQYF	TGCGCCAGCAGCTTGGCCGGCGGGAGTATCTACGAGCAGTACTTC
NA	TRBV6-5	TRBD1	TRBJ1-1	CASSYLRQGGNTEAFF	TGTGCCAGCAGTTACTTGAGACAGGGGGGGAACACTGAAGCTTTCTTT
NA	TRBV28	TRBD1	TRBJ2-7	CASSFTQGAYEQYF	TGTGCCAGCAGTTTCACACAGGGGGCCTACGAGCAGTACTTC
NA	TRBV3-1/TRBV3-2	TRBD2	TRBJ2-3	CASSTGLAGGSSTDTQYF	TGTGCCAGCAGCACAGGACTAGCGGGGGGTTCTAGCACAGATACGCAGTATTTT
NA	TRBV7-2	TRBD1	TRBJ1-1	CASSLIKQGRTEAFF	TGTGCCAGCAGCTTAATTAAACAGGGGAGGACTGAAGCTTTCTTT
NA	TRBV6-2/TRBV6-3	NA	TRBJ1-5	CASSLTLNQPQHF	TGTGCCAGCAGTCTGACACTTAATCAGCCCCAGCATTTT
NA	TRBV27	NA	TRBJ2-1	CASSSDFYNEQFF	TGTGCCAGCAGTTCGGACTTCTACAATGAGCAGTTCTTC
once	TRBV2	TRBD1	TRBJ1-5	CASSTIQGDQPQHF	TGTGCCAGCAGTACGATCCAGGGGGATCAGCCCCAGCATTTT
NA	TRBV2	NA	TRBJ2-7	CASSEEGGSYEQYF	TGTGCCAGCAGTGAAGAAGGGGGATCCTACGAGCAGTACTTC
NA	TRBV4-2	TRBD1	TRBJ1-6	CASSQTGESYNSPLHF	TGTGCCAGCAGCCAAACAGGGGAATCCTATAATTCACCCCTCCACTTT
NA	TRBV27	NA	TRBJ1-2	CASSLRGTPSNYGYTF	TGTGCCAGCAGCCTAAGGGGGACACCTTCTAACTATGGCTACACCTTC
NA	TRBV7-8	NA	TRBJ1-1	CASSPNRNTEAFF	TGTGCCAGCAGTCCCAACAGGAACACTGAAGCTTTCTTT
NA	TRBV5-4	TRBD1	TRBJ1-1	CASSLPTGDTEAFF	TGTGCCAGCAGCTTGCCTACAGGGGACACTGAAGCTTTCTTT
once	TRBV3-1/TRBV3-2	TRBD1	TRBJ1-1	CASSQGKHGRGYDTEAFF	TGTGCCAGCAGCCAAGGCAAGCACGGCAGGGGGTACGACACTGAAGCTTTCTTT
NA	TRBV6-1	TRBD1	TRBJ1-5	CASSDRGQGLSNQPQHF	TGTGCCAGCAGTGACCGCGGACAGGGCCTTAGCAATCAGCCCCAGCATTTT
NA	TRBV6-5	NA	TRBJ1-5	CASSYSAGAKDQPQHF	TGTGCCAGCAGTTACTCGGCAGGGGCCAAGGATCAGCCCCAGCATTTT
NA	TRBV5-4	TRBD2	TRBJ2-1	CASSPASGRAVYEQFF	TGTGCCAGCAGCCCCGCTAGCGGGAGGGCAGTATATGAGCAGTTCTTC
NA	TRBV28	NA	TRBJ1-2	CASSFPHGGALGYTF	TGTGCCAGCAGTTTCCCCCATGGGGGGGCGCTCGGCTACACCTTC
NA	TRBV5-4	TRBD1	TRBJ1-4	CASSSSDRGREKLFF	TGTGCCAGCAGCTCATCGGACAGGGGAAGAGAAAAACTGTTTTTT
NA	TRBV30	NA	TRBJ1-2	CANREPANYGYTF	TGTGCGAACAGGGAACCAGCTAACTATGGCTACACCTTC
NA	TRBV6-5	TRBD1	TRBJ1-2	CASSQDRARYGYTF	TGTGCCAGCAGCCAGGACAGGGCCCGATATGGCTACACCTTC
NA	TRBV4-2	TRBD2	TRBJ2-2	CASSQDRSSGGATGELFF	TGTGCCAGCAGCCAAGATCGGTCTAGCGGGGGGGCGACCGGGGAGCTGTTTTTT
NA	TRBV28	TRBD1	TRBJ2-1	CASSFRQGAYNEQFF	TGTGCCAGCAGTTTTCGACAGGGGGCCTACAATGAGCAGTTCTTC
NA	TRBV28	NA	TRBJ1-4	CASTGGDEKLFF	TGTGCCAGCACCGGAGGAGATGAAAAACTGTTTTTT
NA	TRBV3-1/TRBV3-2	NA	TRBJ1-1	CASSPYPQGPPTEAFF	TGTGCCAGCAGCCCATACCCACAGGGACCCCCCACTGAAGCTTTCTTT
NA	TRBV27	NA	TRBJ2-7	CASSFLGTGSEQYF	TGTGCCAGCAGTTTCCTGGGCACAGGGTCCGAGCAGTACTTC
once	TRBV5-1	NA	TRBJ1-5	CASSLMGGDQPQHF	TGCGCCAGCAGCTTGATGGGGGGGGATCAGCCCCAGCATTTT
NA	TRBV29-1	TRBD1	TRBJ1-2	CSVGGQGVANYGYTF	TGCAGCGTTGGAGGACAGGGAGTTGCTAACTATGGCTACACCTTC
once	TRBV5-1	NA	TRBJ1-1	CASSLDRRVNTEAFF	TGCGCCAGCAGCTTGGATCGTCGGGTGAACACTGAAGCTTTCTTT
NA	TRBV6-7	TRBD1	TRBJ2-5	CAIPYTGTAKETQYF	TGTGCCATTCCCTACACCGGGACAGCTAAAGAGACCCAGTACTTC
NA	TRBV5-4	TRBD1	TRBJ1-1	CASSGGTGTEAFF	TGTGCCAGCAGCGGCGGGACAGGCACTGAAGCTTTCTTT
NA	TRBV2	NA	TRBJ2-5	CASSRAPAETQYF	TGTGCCAGCAGCAGGGCTCCAGCAGAGACCCAGTACTTC
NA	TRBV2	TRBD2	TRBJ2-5	CASSQTSGPGATQYF	TGTGCCAGCAGTCAAACTAGCGGGCCCGGGGCGACCCAGTACTTC
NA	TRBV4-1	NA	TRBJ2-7	CASSPDWAQRVEAGYEQYF	TGCGCCAGCAGCCCAGATTGGGCTCAGAGAGTTGAAGCGGGTTACGAGCAGTACTTC
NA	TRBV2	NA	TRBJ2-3	CASSPEVDTQYF	TGTGCCAGCAGCCCTGAGGTAGATACGCAGTATTTT
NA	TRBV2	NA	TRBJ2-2	CASSPLAGVTELFF	TGTGCCAGCAGTCCTCTCGCGGGCGTTACGGAGCTGTTTTTT
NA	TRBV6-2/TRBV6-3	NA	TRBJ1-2	CASSYPNVGHGYTF	TGTGCCAGCAGTTACCCCAACGTCGGTCATGGCTACACCTTC
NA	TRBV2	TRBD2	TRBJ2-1	CASRSGTSSYNEQFF	TGTGCCAGCAGGTCCGGGACTAGCTCCTACAATGAGCAGTTCTTC
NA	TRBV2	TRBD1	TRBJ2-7	CASSEQGVPYEQYF	TGTGCCAGCAGTGAACAGGGGGTACCCTACGAGCAGTACTTC